Following are 9 T cell receptor beta chains from one sample sequenced in a study of blood T cell repertoires in COVID-19 (dated by TCRdb to 2019 to 2021). The library came from the immunoSEQ multiplex PCR assay. The immuneACCESS repertoire file appears here via TCRdb, limited to in-frame rearrangements. These files lack a portion of the clones; in checked studies, under half of the deficit traces to unresolved V genes, and the cause of the others is not known. For this sample the table gives around 97,000 clones, of which approximately 84% were detected only once. Around 12% of the sample is held by the ten biggest clonotypes. Material for sequencing was peripheral blood. Every receptor here comes from a human donor in a cohort sampled during active COVID-19.

V is TRBV20-1 and J is TRBJ1-1; D ambiguous. The V gene's germline CDR1 is DFQATT and CDR2 SNEGSKA (reference sequence). V was shortened by 4 bases and J by 1 base, with 4 bases between the two germline ends. The CDR3 totals 11 residues. In DNA form, the CDR3 reads TGCAGTGCTACTAAGAACACTGAAGCTTTCTTT. Its translation: CSATKNTEAFF.

This clone was counted between two and nine times. This chain connects TRBV10-1 to TRBJ1-2; no definite D call. V lost 3 bases and J 4 bases, leaving 12 bases between the germline ends. CDR3 length: 14 amino acids. Germline assignment: CDR1 WNHNN and CDR2 SYGVQD (reference sequence). The CDR3: CASSDTTSLYGYTF. CDR3 sequence (DNA): TGCGCCAGCAGTGATACGACAAGCCTCTATGGCTACACCTTC.

The chain has TRBV19 and TRBJ1-2; no clear D gene. The ends were cut back, 4 bases at V and 3 bases at J, with 12 bases in the middle. The CDR3 length is 14 residues. Germline CDR1 and CDR2: LNHDA and SQIVND (reference sequence). The CDR3 sequence: CASSTLGAHYGYTF. CDR3 bases: TGTGCCAGTAGTACCCTCGGAGCACACTATGGCTACACCTTC.

V is TRBV19 and J is TRBJ1-1, with a weak D call TRBD1 (5 bases). V lost 9 bases and J 3 bases, leaving 26 bases between the germline ends. CDR1 LNHDA and CDR2 SQIVND come from the germline V gene (reference sequence). The CDR3 extends over 17 amino acids. The CDR3 nucleotides read TGTGCCAGCTTCAGACGGGTGGCAGGTGGACACTACACTGAAGCTTTCTTT. It codes for CASFRRVAGGHYTEAFF. Drawing the rest from reference TRBV19 and TRBJ1-1, the complete variable domain is DGGITQSPKYLFRKEGQNVTLSCEQNLNHDAMYWYRQDPGQGLRLIYYSQIVNDFQKGDIAEGYSVSREKKESFPLTVTSAQKNPTAFYLCASFRRVAGGHYTEAFFGQGTRLTVV.

V usage is TRBV12-5 and J usage is TRBJ1-2; 9 bases agree with TRBD1. The CDR3 is made up of 17 amino acids. In germline, CDR1 is LGHNT, CDR2 FRNRAP. The trim removed 8 bases at V and 2 bases at J, leaving 15 bases unmatched. CDR3 sequence (DNA): TGTGCTAGTCTTTACCGAGGGGGACAGGGTATAAACTATGGCTACACCTTC. Protein: CASLYRGGQGINYGYTF.

The V gene is TRBV11-3, the J gene TRBJ2-5; 9 bases line up with TRBD2. CDR3 length equals 16 residues. The V gene's germline CDR1 is SGHNT and CDR2 YENEEA. Trimming cost V 0 bases and J 7 bases; bases outside gene matches: 9. The CDR3 region is CASSLEAGGQGGTQYF. The CDR3 DNA is TGTGCCAGCAGCTTAGAAGCGGGGGGCCAGGGAGGGACCCAGTACTTC.

The V gene is TRBV19, the J gene TRBJ1-5, with D unclear. Germline V gene sequence: CDR1 LNHDA, CDR2 SQIVND (reference sequence). V lost 5 bases and J lost 3, with 17 bases in between. CDR3 length: 16 amino acids. The CDR3 DNA is TGTGCCAGTAGTCCAACCAGGATTACCTACAATCAGCCCCAGCATTTT. This encodes CASSPTRITYNQPQHF.

This clone appeared once. V and J are TRBV24-1 and TRBJ2-1; 12 positions match TRBD1. J was trimmed by 7 bases and V by 7 bases; bases with no gene match: 4. Germline CDR1 is KGHDR and CDR2 is SFDVKD. The CDR3 runs to 14 residues. This CDR3 reads CATSPGQGANEQFF. For the CDR3, the DNA is TGTGCCACCAGCCCGGGACAGGGGGCGAATGAGCAGTTCTTC.

The chain joins TRBV19 to TRBJ2-1; 7 bases are shared with TRBD1. Germline values: CDR1 LNHDA, CDR2 SQIVND (reference sequence). Losses at the gene ends were 3 bases for V and 10 bases for J; bases not matched to a gene: 9. This CDR3 comprises 14 residues. The CDR3 bases are TGTGCCAGTAGTATTCAGGGGGTGGCCGGAGAGCAGTTCTTC. Its translation: CASSIQGVAGEQFF.